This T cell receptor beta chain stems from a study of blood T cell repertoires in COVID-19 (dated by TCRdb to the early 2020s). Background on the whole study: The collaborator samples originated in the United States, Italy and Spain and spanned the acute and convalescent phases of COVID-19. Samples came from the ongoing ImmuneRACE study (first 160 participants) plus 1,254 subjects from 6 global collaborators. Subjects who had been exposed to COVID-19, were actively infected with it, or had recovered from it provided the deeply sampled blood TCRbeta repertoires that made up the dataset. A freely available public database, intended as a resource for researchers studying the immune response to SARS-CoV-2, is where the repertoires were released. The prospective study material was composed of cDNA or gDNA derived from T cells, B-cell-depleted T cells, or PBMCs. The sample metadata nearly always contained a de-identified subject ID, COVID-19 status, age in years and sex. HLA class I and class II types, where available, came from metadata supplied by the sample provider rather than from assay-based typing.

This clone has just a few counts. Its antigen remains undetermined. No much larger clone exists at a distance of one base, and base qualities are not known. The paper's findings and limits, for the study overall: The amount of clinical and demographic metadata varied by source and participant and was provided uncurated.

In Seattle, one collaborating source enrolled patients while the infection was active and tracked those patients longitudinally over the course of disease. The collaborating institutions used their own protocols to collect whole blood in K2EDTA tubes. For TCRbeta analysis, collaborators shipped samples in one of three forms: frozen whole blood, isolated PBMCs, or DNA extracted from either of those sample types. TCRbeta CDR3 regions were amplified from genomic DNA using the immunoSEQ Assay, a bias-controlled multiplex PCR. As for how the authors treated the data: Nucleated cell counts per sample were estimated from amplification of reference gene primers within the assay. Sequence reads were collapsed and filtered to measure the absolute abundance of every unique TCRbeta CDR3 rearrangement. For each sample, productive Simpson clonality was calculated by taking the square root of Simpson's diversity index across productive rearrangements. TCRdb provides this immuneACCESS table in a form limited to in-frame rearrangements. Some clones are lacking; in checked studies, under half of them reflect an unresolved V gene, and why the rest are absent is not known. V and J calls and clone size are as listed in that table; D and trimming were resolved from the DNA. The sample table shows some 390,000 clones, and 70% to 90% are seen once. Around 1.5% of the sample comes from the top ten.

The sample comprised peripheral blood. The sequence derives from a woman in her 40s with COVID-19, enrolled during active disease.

The CDR3 is CASSLEMASNYGYTF. In nucleotide form, the sequence is TGTGCCAGCAGCTTGGAGATGGCCTCCAACTATGGCTACACCTTC. The chain is assembled from TRBV5-5 and TRBJ1-2, with the D gene call left open. Trimming takes 0 bases from V and 2 bases from J, and the germline ends sit 11 bases apart. CDR1 and CDR2, looked up from the germline V gene (reference sequence), are SGHKS and YYEKEE. Spanning cysteine to phenylalanine, the CDR3 consists of 15 amino acids. Only the CDR3 DNA stays, 45 bases, in frame from base 1.